These T cell receptor beta chains were read from a single sample in a study of graft-versus-host responses after intestinal transplantation. Measured with immunoSEQ multiplex PCR; TCRdb has only the in-frame clones, and not every one. In the table there are tens of thousands of clones, 65% to 85% of which are singletons. These receptors have no known antigen. Sequences were derived from unstimulated CD4+ T cells sorted from spleen or lymph node cells, sampled before transplant. The receptors come from a human donor who was the organ donor for an intestinal transplant. The CDR3 runs from the conserved cysteine through the conserved F or W. D genes are given only for firm matches. Only part of the rows carry a size: once, few, many, or a class if the clone is expanded.

J gene: TRBJ2-7
CDR3 length: 15
clone size: .
V gene: TRBV6-5
D gene: TRBD2
CDR3 protein: CASSPAGGLFYEQYF
CDR3 DNA: TGTGCCAGCAGTCCCGCGGGGGGACTATTCTACGAGCAGTACTTC

J gene: TRBJ2-6
CDR3 length: 13
clone size: .
V gene: TRBV5-4
D gene: .
CDR3 protein: CASRVSGANVLTF
CDR3 DNA: TGTGCCAGCCGTGTGTCTGGGGCCAACGTCCTGACTTTC

J gene: TRBJ1-2
CDR3 length: 23
clone size: .
V gene: TRBV1
D gene: .
CDR3 protein: CTSSQKVLGPRGRRGEINYGYTF
CDR3 DNA: TGCACCAGCAGCCAGAAGGTTTTAGGGCCCAGGGGGCGAAGGGGAGAAATTAACTATGGCTACACCTTC

J gene: TRBJ2-7
CDR3 length: 15
clone size: .
V gene: TRBV27
D gene: TRBD2
CDR3 protein: CASSRTSGRTYEQYF
CDR3 DNA: TGTGCCAGCAGCCGGACTAGCGGGAGAACCTACGAGCAGTACTTC

J gene: TRBJ1-5
CDR3 length: 13
clone size: .
V gene: TRBV30
D gene: .
CDR3 protein: CAWSVPGDQPQHF
CDR3 DNA: TGTGCCTGGAGTGTACCGGGGGATCAGCCCCAGCATTTT

J gene: TRBJ1-1
CDR3 length: 16
clone size: once
V gene: TRBV5-1
D gene: .
CDR3 protein: CASSSFKGLPRDEAFF
CDR3 DNA: TGCGCCAGCAGCTCATTTAAAGGACTTCCAAGGGATGAAGCTTTCTTT

J gene: TRBJ2-5
CDR3 length: 11
clone size: few
V gene: TRBV7-2
D gene: .
CDR3 protein: CASSLAETQYF
CDR3 DNA: TGTGCCAGCAGCTTAGCGGAGACCCAGTACTTC

J gene: TRBJ1-6
CDR3 length: 13
clone size: .
V gene: TRBV7-2
D gene: .
CDR3 protein: CASSLEGNSPLHF
CDR3 DNA: TGTGCCAGCAGCTTAGAGGGAAATTCACCCCTCCACTTT

J gene: TRBJ2-1
CDR3 length: 14
clone size: .
V gene: TRBV5-1
D gene: .
CDR3 protein: CASSETGTGDEQFF
CDR3 DNA: TGCGCCAGCAGCGAAACCGGGACTGGTGATGAGCAGTTCTTC

J gene: TRBJ2-7
CDR3 length: 15
clone size: .
V gene: TRBV27
D gene: .
CDR3 protein: CASSFRGESSYEQYF
CDR3 DNA: TGTGCCAGCAGTTTCAGGGGCGAGAGCTCCTACGAGCAGTACTTC

J gene: TRBJ1-3
CDR3 length: 15
clone size: .
V gene: TRBV4-1
D gene: .
CDR3 protein: CASSQDGTDGNTIYF
CDR3 DNA: TGCGCCAGCAGCCAAGATGGGACGGACGGAAACACCATATATTTT

J gene: TRBJ2-7
CDR3 length: 13
clone size: .
V gene: TRBV5-1
D gene: TRBD1
CDR3 protein: CASSLGTGHEQYF
CDR3 DNA: TGCGCCAGCAGCTTGGGGACAGGCCACGAGCAGTACTTC

J gene: TRBJ1-2
CDR3 length: 12
clone size: .
V gene: TRBV30
D gene: .
CDR3 protein: CAWSYGDYGYTF
CDR3 DNA: TGTGCCTGGAGTTACGGCGACTATGGCTACACCTTC

J gene: TRBJ2-1
CDR3 length: 14
clone size: .
V gene: TRBV7-6
D gene: .
CDR3 protein: CASSPQTANNEQFF
CDR3 DNA: TGTGCCAGCAGCCCCCAGACAGCTAACAATGAGCAGTTCTTC